Presented here are 9 T cell receptor beta chains from one specimen sequenced in a study of cytomegalovirus exposure and HLA in healthy donors. The repertoire was sequenced with immunoSEQ multiplex PCR; TCRdb's copy has only in-frame clones and lacks some. The sample holds 150,000 to 160,000 clones, 86% seen once. The material sequenced was PBMCs. All receptors come from a human donor in good health.

The genes are TRBV5-1 and TRBJ1-3, with D maybe TRBD1 (5 bases). The CDR3 runs to 14 residues. Germline V gives CDR1 SGHRS, CDR2 YFSETQ. Trimming stripped 4 bases from V and 0 bases from J, with 8 bases between. The DNA of the CDR3 is TGCGCCAGCAGCAGGACAATCTCTGGAAACACCATATATTTT. Its translation: CASSRTISGNTIYF.

This chain links TRBV10-3 with TRBJ1-5, with TRBD1 as a possible D gene (5 bases). This CDR3 spans 14 amino acids. CDR1 and CDR2 (germline): ENHRY, SYGVKD. The V end was cut by 8 bases, the J end by 6 bases, with 17 bases between. The CDR3 nucleotides read TGTGCCATCGGGGACTCCATGGTAGGTCAGCCCCAGCATTTT. As protein: CAIGDSMVGQPQHF.

This clone was observed once. This chain connects TRBV2 to TRBJ2-1; 12 positions agree with TRBD2. V lost 9 bases and J lost 1; bases outside the gene matches: 1. The germline V gene encodes CDR1 SNHLY and CDR2 FYNNEI. This CDR3 is built from 14 residues. The CDR3 region is CASLAGGSYNEQFF. The CDR3 DNA is TGTGCCAGTCTAGCGGGGGGGTCCTACAATGAGCAGTTCTTC.

The genes are TRBV2 and TRBJ2-7; the match to TRBD2 covers 11 bases. Germline V lookup: CDR1 SNHLY, CDR2 FYNNEI. The CDR3 sequence is 15 residues long. With V trimmed by 6 bases and J by 2 bases, 6 bases remained unmatched. Here the CDR3 DNA reads TGTGCCAGCAGGGGGATACTAGCGGGAGCCTACGAGCAGTACTTC. This encodes CASRGILAGAYEQYF.

V is TRBV18 and J is TRBJ1-2; D is unclear. The CDR3 totals 13 residues. Germline V gives CDR1 KGHSH, CDR2 LQKENI. V dropped 2 bases and J dropped 7 bases, with 11 bases sitting between them. As DNA, the CDR3 is TGTGCCAGCTCACCAGGGCAGGAGGGTGGCTACACCTTC. Residues: CASSPGQEGGYTF.

The genes are TRBV4-1 and TRBJ2-1, with D perhaps TRBD2 (6 bases). This CDR3 has 14 amino acids. CDR1 MGHRA and CDR2 YSYEKL come from the germline V gene. With 4 bases removed from V and 8 bases from J, the gap between germline ends came to 15 bases. CDR3 region: CASSPEGSLYEQFF. In DNA, the CDR3 is TGCGCCAGCAGCCCGGAGGGCAGCCTCTATGAGCAGTTCTTC.

The chain recombines TRBV6-1 with TRBJ2-1; D is ambiguous. Germline V lookup: CDR1 MNHNS, CDR2 SASEGT. This CDR3 is 16 amino acids long. V gave up 2 bases and J gave up 2 bases, with 13 bases separating them. The CDR3 DNA reads as TGTGCCAGCAGTGAACAGTTTGTTTCCACCTACAATGAGCAGTTCTTC. It codes for CASSEQFVSTYNEQFF.

The rearrangement joins TRBV5-1 to TRBJ2-5; 9 bases are a match to TRBD2. Germline V gives CDR1 SGHRS, CDR2 YFSETQ. The J segment lost 5 bases and the V segment lost 0 bases, leaving 14 bases of the junction unmatched. CDR3 size: 18 residues. CDR3 sequence reads: CASSLATAGGPLSETQYF. Written as DNA, the CDR3 is TGCGCCAGCAGCTTGGCTACGGCGGGGGGGCCTTTAAGCGAGACCCAGTACTTC.

This clone was detected only once. The V call is TRBV7-9, the J call TRBJ1-2; weak D call: TRBD1 (6 bases). V was trimmed by 2 bases and J by 5 bases, leaving 24 bases between them. The CDR3 runs 18 residues. Germline values: CDR1 SEHNR, CDR2 FQNEAQ (reference sequence). This CDR3 reads CASSLLGPGAARAYGYTF. CDR3 sequence (DNA): TGTGCCAGCAGCTTACTCGGGCCAGGGGCTGCTAGGGCTTATGGCTACACCTTC.